This TCR beta chain was captured in a study of cytomegalovirus exposure and HLA in healthy donors. 13 Jbeta primers and 60 Vbeta primers were used for the PCR. The repertoire was sequenced with immunoSEQ multiplex PCR; TCRdb's copy has only in-frame clones and lacks some. Of under 200,000 clones in the sample, 68% are singletons; the top ten hold over 1.2%. Healthy bone marrow donors made up the donors. The source of this sequence is a man aged 45-65 years in good health and CMV-seronegative. Sequencing used PBMCs.

The CDR3 region is CASSLAGQGTYEQYF. CDR3 DNA sequence: TGTGCCAGCAGCTTAGCAGGACAGGGAACCTACGAGCAGTACTTC. The gene calls are TRBV7-2 and TRBJ2-7; TRBD1 matches at 8 bases. Germline lookup yields CDR1 SGHTA and CDR2 FQGNSA. Losses at the gene ends were 0 bases for V and 2 bases for J; bases not matched to a gene: 3. The CDR3 covers 15 residues.